Listed here is a single TCR beta chain. Its antigen is still unknown. This record comes from a study of cytomegalovirus exposure and HLA in healthy donors. The CDR3 is made up of 15 amino acids. Trimming removed 0 bases from V and 6 bases from J; junction bases left unmatched: 7. Germline V gene data show CDR1 as LGHNA and CDR2 as YNFKEQ. Use of 60 Vbeta and 13 Jbeta primers characterized the PCR. Sequencing used immunoSEQ multiplex PCR; TCRdb keeps in-frame clones, though not all of them. The sample contains over 200,000 clones, roughly 82% of which appear only once. Donors sampled were nominally healthy, though unrecorded immune exposures were likely. General observations from the study: Sequencing likely generated an artifact that appeared as a cluster of highly shared sequence variants. In a later analysis, TCR association rates varied by HLA locus: DRB1 most, HLA-C fewest. Later analysis suggested links between common viral pathogens and several top significant clusters.

The TCR originated in a woman in her forties in good health and CMV-seropositive. Sequencing was performed on PBMCs. The rearrangement joins TRBV4-2 to TRBJ2-5; 7 bases are shared with TRBD2. CDR3 bases: TGTGCCAGCAGCCAAGATAGTTCGGGAGGCAAGACCCAGTACTTC. It specifies CASSQDSSGGKTQYF.